This TCR beta chain was obtained from a study of blood T cells in healthy people across ages. Study observations and caveats: The CMV status of each donor remained undetermined, and this could have confounded shifts in expanded clonotypes. Percentage of naive T cells showed a strong correlation with TCR beta diversity.

Using a J-beta primer mix together with a sample-barcoded 5' primer, a second PCR was run for roughly 7 to 11 cycles. TCRdb re-analysed the 5' RACE reads in MiXCR, keeping a single row per CDR3 protein. The data contain 1.8 million or so distinct CDR3 sequences, around 42% of them singletons. Every donor gave ten milliliters of peripheral blood. The CDR3 sequence is 16 residues long. The V gene lost 4 bases and the J gene lost 5 bases, with 18 bases spanning the gap. The germline V gene has CDR1 SGHDN and CDR2 FVKESK. A remark on this clonotype: Its specificity is not known.

The TCR originated in a human donor in good health. This rearrangement joins TRBV14 to TRBJ2-1, with D perhaps matching TRBD2 (5 bases). The sequenced sample was blood. CDR3 sequence: CASSPPTGIGDNEQFF. The CDR3 DNA follows: TGTGCCAGCAGCCCTCCGACGGGGATTGGGGACAATGAGCAGTTCTTC.